This TCR beta chain was recorded in a study of regulatory T cells in long-lasting Graves disease. Across the study: Over 5 years of antithyroid drugs with positive TSH receptor antibodies was taken to mean persistent Graves' disease. Regarding the study as a whole: When disease was persistent, TRBV28, TRBJ1-2 and TRBJ2-5 were the favored segments. Blood alone, not thyroid tissue, was studied.

Construction of TCR beta libraries relied on iRepertoire HTBI primers and on Arm-PCR targeting CDR3 regions. Via MiXCR, TCRdb re-called the multiplex PCR reads, giving one row per CDR3 protein. Here the sample spans about 470,000 distinct CDR3 sequences, around 20% being singletons. Time point: persistent/refractory GD, antithyroid drugs over 5 years with positive TRAb. The TCR library was made from RNA that had been extracted from PBMCs in TRIzol. Per the germline V gene, CDR1 is GTSNPN and CDR2 is SVGIG (reference sequence). V shed 7 bases and J 1 base; nucleotides not matched to a gene: 7. The CDR3 has 14 amino acids. About this clonotype itself: The target antigen is unknown.

This sample comprised peripheral blood mononuclear cells (PBMCs), obtained when the disease was refractory, from a patient treated with antithyroid drugs. The chain is built from TRBV30 and TRBJ2-5; 9 bases match TRBD1. The source is a female donor with Graves disease. CDR3 sequence (DNA): TGTGCCTTGAGGGGGACAGGGACCCAAGAGACCCAGTACTTC. It encodes CALRGTGTQETQYF.